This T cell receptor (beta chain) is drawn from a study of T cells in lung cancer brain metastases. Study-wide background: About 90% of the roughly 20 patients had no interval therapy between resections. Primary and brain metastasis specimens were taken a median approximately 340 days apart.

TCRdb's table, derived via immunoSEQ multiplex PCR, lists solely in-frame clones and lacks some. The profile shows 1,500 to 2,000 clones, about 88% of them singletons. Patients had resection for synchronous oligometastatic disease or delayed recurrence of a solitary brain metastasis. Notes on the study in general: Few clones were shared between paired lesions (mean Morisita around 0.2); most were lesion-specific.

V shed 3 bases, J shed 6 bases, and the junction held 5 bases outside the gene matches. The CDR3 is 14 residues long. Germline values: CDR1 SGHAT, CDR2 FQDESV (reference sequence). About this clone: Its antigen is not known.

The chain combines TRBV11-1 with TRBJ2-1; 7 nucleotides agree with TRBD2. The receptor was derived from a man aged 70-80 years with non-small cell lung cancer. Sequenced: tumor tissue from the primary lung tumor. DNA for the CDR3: TGTGCCAGCAGCTTCCGCGGGAGTGTCAATGAGCAGTTCTTC. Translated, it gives CASSFRGSVNEQFF.